Sequencing of this T cell receptor (beta chain) was carried out in a study of breast tumors, draining lymph nodes, adjacent tissues. Study-wide points: Data fit most tumor T cells coming from lymph node, expanding in tumor. Tumor TCR diversity was below lymph nodes but above nontumor tissue. That most tumor T cells come from lymph nodes remained unproven. Luminal-like breast cancer showed significantly higher tumor–nontumor repertoire similarity than basal-like.

The J segment lost 6 bases and the V segment lost 6 bases, leaving 13 bases of the junction unmatched. Germline CDR1 reads SGHTS; CDR2 reads YDEGEE. There are 15 residues in the CDR3. Axillary draining lymph nodes of breast cancer patients supplied the node samples. TCRdb processed the multiplex PCR reads anew with MiXCR; each CDR3 protein has one entry. The sample lists about 140,000 distinct CDR3 sequences; roughly 33% were seen once. This clonotype was observed at least ten times. Antigen specificity is unknown. This receptor was identified in a female donor with breast cancer. Some clones in this sample may be carry-over from other donors' samples. This sequence joins TRBV5-8 and TRBJ2-3, with 7 bases fitting TRBD1. Sequencing used axillary lymph node tissue. CDR3 bases: TGTGCCAGCACCCAGACAGGGTATATCATTGATACGCAGTATTTT. As protein: CASTQTGYIIDTQYF.